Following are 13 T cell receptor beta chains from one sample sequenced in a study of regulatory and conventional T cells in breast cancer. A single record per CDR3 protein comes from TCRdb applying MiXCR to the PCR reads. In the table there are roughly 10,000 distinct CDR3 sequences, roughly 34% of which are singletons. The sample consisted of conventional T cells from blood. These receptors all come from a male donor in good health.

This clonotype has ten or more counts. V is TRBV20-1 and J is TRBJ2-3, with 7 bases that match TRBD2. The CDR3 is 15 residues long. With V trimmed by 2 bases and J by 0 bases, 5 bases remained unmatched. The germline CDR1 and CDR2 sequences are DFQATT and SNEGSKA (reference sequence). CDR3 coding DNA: TGCAGTGCTAGAAGGCTAGCGGCTAGCACAGATACGCAGTATTTT. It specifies CSARRLAASTDTQYF.

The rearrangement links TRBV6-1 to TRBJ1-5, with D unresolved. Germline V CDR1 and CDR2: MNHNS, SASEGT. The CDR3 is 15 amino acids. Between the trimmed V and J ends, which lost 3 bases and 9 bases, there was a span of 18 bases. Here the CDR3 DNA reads TGTGCCAGCAGTGAGAGCGGAACCTATTCCTGGCCCCAGCATTTT. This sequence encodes CASSESGTYSWPQHF.

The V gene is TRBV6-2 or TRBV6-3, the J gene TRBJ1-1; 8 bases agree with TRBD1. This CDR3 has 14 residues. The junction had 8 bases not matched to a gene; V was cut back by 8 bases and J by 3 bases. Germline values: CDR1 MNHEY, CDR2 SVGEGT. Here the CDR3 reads CASSPGTGHTEAFF. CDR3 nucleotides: TGTGCCAGCTCACCAGGGACAGGCCACACTGAAGCTTTCTTT.

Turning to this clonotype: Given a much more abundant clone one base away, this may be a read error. The CDR3 spells CACSPRSEINYGYTF. DNA of the CDR3: TGTGCCTGCTCACCACGGAGCGAGATTAACTATGGCTACACCTTC. V gene TRBV9 combines with J gene TRBJ1-2; D is ambiguous. Trimming took off 10 bases at V and 1 base at J, with 20 bases between the two ends. The CDR3 has 15 amino acids. The V gene's germline CDR1 is SGDLS and CDR2 YYNGEE.

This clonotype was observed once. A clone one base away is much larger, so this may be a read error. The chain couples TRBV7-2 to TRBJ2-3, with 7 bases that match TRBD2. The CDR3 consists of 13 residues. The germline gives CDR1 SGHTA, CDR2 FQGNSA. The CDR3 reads CVSRYRGADTQYF. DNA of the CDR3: TGTGTCAGCAGGTATCGGGGGGCAGATACGCAGTATTTT.

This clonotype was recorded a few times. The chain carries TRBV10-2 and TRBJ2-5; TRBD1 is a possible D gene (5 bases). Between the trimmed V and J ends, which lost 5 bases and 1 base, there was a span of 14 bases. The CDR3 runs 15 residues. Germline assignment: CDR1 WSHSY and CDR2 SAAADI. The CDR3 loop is CASSKWTSPQETQYF. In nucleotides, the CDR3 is TGCGCCAGCAGTAAATGGACATCCCCCCAAGAGACCCAGTACTTC.

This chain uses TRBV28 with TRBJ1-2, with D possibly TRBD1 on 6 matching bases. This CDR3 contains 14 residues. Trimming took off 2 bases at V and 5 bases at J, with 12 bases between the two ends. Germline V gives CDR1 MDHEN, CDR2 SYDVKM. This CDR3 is CASSLTTGSYGYTF. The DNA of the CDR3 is TGTGCCAGCAGTTTAACAACAGGGTCGTATGGCTACACCTTC.

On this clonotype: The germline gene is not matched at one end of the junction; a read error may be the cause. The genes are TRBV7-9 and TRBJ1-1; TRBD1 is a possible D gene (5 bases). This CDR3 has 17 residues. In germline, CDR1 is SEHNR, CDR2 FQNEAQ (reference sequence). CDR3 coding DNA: TGTGCCAGCAGCTTTGGTGGGGGAATTTTCCTGAACACTAAAGCTTTCTTT. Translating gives CASSFGGGIFLNTKAFF.

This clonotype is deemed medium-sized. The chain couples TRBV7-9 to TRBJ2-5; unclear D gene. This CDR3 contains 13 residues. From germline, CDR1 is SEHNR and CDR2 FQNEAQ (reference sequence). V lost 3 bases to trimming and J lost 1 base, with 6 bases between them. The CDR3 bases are TGTGCCAGCAGCTTCGGGCTCCAAGAGACCCAGTACTTC. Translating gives CASSFGLQETQYF.

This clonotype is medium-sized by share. The CDR3 DNA follows: TGTGCCATCAGTGCGGGTACTGAAGCTTTCTTT. It specifies CAISAGTEAFF. This sequence joins TRBV10-3 and TRBJ1-1; no clear D gene. Deletions cut 4 bases from V and 5 bases from J, with 5 bases between. The CDR3 has 11 amino acids. Looked up from germline, CDR1 is ENHRY and CDR2 is SYGVKD.

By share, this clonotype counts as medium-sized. The CDR3 DNA reads TGTGCCAGCAACCAGGGGGCCGTGTACAATGAGCAGTTCTTC. It is translated as CASNQGAVYNEQFF. The V call is TRBV7-9, the J call TRBJ2-1; 8 bases map to TRBD1. V lost 7 bases, J lost 4 bases, and 6 bases stayed unmatched. This CDR3 contains 14 residues. The germline CDR1 and CDR2 sequences are SEHNR and FQNEAQ (reference sequence).

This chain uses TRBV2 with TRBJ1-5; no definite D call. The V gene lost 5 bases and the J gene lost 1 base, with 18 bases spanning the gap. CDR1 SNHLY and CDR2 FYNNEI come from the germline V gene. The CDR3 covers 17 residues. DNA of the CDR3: TGTGCCAGCAGTTACCCTGGAGGCAGGCCCAGCAATCAGCCCCAGCATTTT. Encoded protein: CASSYPGGRPSNQPQHF.

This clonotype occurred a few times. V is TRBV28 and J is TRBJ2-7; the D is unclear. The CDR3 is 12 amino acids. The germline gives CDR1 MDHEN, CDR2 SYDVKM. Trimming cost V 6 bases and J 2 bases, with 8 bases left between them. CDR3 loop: CASSYDTYEQYF. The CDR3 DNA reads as TGTGCCAGCAGCTACGATACCTACGAGCAGTACTTC.